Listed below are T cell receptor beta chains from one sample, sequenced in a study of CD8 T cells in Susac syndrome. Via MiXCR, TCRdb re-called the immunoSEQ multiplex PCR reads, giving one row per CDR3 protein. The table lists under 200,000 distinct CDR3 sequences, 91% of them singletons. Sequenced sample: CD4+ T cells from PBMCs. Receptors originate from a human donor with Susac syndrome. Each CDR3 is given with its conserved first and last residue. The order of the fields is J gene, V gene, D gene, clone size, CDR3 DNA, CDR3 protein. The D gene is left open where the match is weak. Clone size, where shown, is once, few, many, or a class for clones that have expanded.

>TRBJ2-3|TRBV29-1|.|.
TGCAGCGTGGAAAACGGCGGCTCTAGCACAGATACGCAGTATTTT
CSVENGGSSTDTQYF
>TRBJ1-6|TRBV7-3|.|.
TGTGCCAGCAGACAGCGACCAGGTTCACCCCTCCACTTT
CASRQRPGSPLHF
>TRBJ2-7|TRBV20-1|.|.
TGCAGTGCTAGTGACCCCGGGACTTTCTCCTACGAGCAGTACTTC
CSASDPGTFSYEQYF
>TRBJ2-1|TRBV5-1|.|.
TGCGCCAGCAGCTTGGGGGATCGCGAGCAGTTCTTC
CASSLGDREQFF
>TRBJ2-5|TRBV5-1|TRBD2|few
TGCGCCAGCAGCTCCGGCGGGGGTAGGGCCCAGTACTTC
CASSSGGGRAQYF
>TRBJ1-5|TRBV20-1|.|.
TGCAGTGCTAGAGAGGCCGGGAGGGATGGTCAGCCCCAGCATTTT
CSAREAGRDGQPQHF
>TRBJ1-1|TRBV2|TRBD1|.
TGTGCCAGCAGGCGGGGGACAGTGGAGACTGAAGCTTTCTTT
CASRRGTVETEAFF
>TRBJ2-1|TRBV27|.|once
TGTGCCAGCAGTCGTAGCGGTGAGCAGTTCTTC
CASSRSGEQFF
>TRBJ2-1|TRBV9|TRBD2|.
TGTGCCTCCACTAGCGGGGGCTCCTACAATGAGCAGTTCTTC
CASTSGGSYNEQFF
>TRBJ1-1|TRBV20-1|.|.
TGCAGTGCTAGAGCCGGAAATATGAACACTGAAGCTTTCTTT
CSARAGNMNTEAFF
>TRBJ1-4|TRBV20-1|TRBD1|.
TGCAGTGCTCAAACAGGGGGAAACGAAAAACTGTTTTTT
CSAQTGGNEKLFF
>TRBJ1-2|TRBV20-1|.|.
TGCATAGTCAGGGATGGCTACACCTTC
CIVRDGYTF
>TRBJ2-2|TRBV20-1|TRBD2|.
TGCAGTGCTAGAGGACTAGCGGGGACCGGGGAGCTGTTTTTT
CSARGLAGTGELFF
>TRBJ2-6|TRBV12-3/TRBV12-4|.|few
TGTGCCAGCAGAAGCTCTGGGGCCAACGTCCTGACTTTC
CASRSSGANVLTF
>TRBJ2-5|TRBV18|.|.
TGTGCCAGCTCACCGATTGAGGGTTTGGGAGAGACCCAGTACTTC
CASSPIEGLGETQYF
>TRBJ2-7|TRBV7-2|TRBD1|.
TGTGCCAGCAGCCTCGGGACAGAGTACGAGCAGTACTTC
CASSLGTEYEQYF
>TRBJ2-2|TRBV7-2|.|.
TGTGCCAGCAGCTTAGGGGGGTGGGCAACTCACACCGGGGAGCTGTTTTTT
CASSLGGWATHTGELFF
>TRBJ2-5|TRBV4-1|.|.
TGCGCCAGCAGCCAAGGGGCGCGCACCCAAGAGACCCAGTACTTC
CASSQGARTQETQYF
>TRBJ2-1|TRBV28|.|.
TGTGCCAGCAGTTTATCCCCGGGGCCCGAGCAGTTCTTC
CASSLSPGPEQFF
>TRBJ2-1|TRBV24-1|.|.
TGTGCCACCAGTGAAGCAACAGGGACCTACAATGAGCAGTTCTTC
CATSEATGTYNEQFF
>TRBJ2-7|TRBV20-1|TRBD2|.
TGCAGTGCCGAACTCACAGCGGGGATTGGCTACGAGCAGTACTTC
CSAELTAGIGYEQYF
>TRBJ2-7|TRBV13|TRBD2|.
TGTGCCAGCAGCCCGACTAGCGGGGGGCGATCCTACGAGCAGTACTTC
CASSPTSGGRSYEQYF
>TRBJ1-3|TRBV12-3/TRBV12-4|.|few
TGTGCCAGCAGTCCAGGAAACACCATATATTTT
CASSPGNTIYF
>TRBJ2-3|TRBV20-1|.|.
TGCAGCGCCATAGGGGGTCGCACAGATACGCAGTATTTT
CSAIGGRTDTQYF
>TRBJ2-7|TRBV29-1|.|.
TGCAGCGTTGAAAGTTCCGAGACCTACGAGCAGCACTTC
CSVESSETYEQHF
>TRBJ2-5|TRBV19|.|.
TGTGCCAGTAGTATCGTGGGAGAGGGGACCCAGTACTTC
CASSIVGEGTQYF
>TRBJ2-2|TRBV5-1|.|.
TGCGCCAGCAGCCCTAGGCTCTTTCCCGGGGAGCTGTTTTTT
CASSPRLFPGELFF
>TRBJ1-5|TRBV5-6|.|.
TGTGCCAGCAGCTTTTTCCGGCAGCTAAATCAGCCCCAGCATTTT
CASSFFRQLNQPQHF
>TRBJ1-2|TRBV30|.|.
TGTGCCTGGAGTGCCCAGGGTCCTGGCTACACCTTC
CAWSAQGPGYTF
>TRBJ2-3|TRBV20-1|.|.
TGCAGTGCTGGCCCCGGACTTACCTACACTGCTACGCAGTATTTT
CSAGPGLTYTATQYF
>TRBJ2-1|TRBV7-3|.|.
TGTGCCAGCAGCCCAACTAGTGTTTCTGAGCAGTTCTTC
CASSPTSVSEQFF
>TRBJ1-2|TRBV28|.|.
TGTGCCAGCAGTTCATGGAGGGGTGGCTATGGCTACACCTTC
CASSSWRGGYGYTF
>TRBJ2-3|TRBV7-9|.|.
TGTGCCAGCAGCCGGGCGGGGAGATACACAGATACGCAGTATTTT
CASSRAGRYTDTQYF
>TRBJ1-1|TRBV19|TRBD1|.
TGTGCCAGTCTATCCGGGACAGGAGGGAACACTGAAGCTTTCTTT
CASLSGTGGNTEAFF
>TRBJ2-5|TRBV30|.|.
TGTGCCTGGGGATTCGTAGTGGGGGAGACCCAGTACTTC
CAWGFVVGETQYF
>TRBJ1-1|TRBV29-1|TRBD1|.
TGCAGCGCCGGACAGGGGGCGACTGAAGCTTTCTTT
CSAGQGATEAFF
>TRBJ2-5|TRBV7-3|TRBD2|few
TGTGCCAGCAGCTTTGGCGGGGGTGAGACCCAGTACTTC
CASSFGGGETQYF
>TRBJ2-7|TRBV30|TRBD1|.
TGTGCCTGGTCAGACAGGGGCTACGAGCAGTACTTC
CAWSDRGYEQYF
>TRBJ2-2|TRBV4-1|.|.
TGCGCCAGCAGCCCCCTAGACTTGATGGTCACCGGGGAGCTGTTTTTT
CASSPLDLMVTGELFF
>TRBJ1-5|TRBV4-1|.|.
TGCGCCAGCAGCCTGGGGGCTAGCAATCAGCCCCAGCATTTT
CASSLGASNQPQHF
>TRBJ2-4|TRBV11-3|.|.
TGTGCCAGCAGCTTAGGGGGGGCCGGAAACATTCAGTACTTC
CASSLGGAGNIQYF
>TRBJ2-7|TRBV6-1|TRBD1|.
TGTGCCAGCAGCCGGACAGGGCCCTACGAGCAGTACTTC
CASSRTGPYEQYF
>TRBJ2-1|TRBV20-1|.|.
TGCAGTGCTAGCTCTCTGTCTAGTAGGGGCCAGCAGTTCTTC
CSASSLSSRGQQFF
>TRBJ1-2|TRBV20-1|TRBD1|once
TGCAGTGCCGCTGGACAGGGACGAGCTAACTATGGCTACACCTTC
CSAAGQGRANYGYTF
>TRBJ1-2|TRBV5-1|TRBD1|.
TGCGCCAGCAGCTCGATACAGGGGAACTATGGCTACACCTTC
CASSSIQGNYGYTF
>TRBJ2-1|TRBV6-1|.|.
TGTGCCAGCACCCAATCCCCGGGGGCGACTGAGCAGTTCTTC
CASTQSPGATEQFF
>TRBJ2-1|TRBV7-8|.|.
TGTGCCAGCAGCCCCTACCGAACCCGGGTCGGGCATGAGCAGTTCTTC
CASSPYRTRVGHEQFF
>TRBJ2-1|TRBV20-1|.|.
TGCAGTGCTAGCGGGGGTAAATACAATGAGCAGTTCTTC
CSASGGKYNEQFF
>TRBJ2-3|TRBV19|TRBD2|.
TGTGCCAGTAGTATTAGCGGGAGAAGCACAGATACGCAGTATTTT
CASSISGRSTDTQYF
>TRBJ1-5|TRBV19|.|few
TGTGCCAGTAGTATATACGGGAGCAATCAGCCCCAGCATTTT
CASSIYGSNQPQHF
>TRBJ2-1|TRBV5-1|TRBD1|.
TGCGCCAGCAACGCGGGACAGGTTAAAAATGAGCAGTTCTTC
CASNAGQVKNEQFF
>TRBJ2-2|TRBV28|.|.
TGTGCCAGCAGCCATCCCTCTGGCGGGGAGCTGTTTTTT
CASSHPSGGELFF